The source of this T cell receptor beta chain is a study of blood T cell repertoires in COVID-19. This CDR3 region has 14 residues. V lost 1 base to trimming and J lost 4 bases, with 9 bases between them. Germline V CDR1 and CDR2: SGHRS, YFSETQ. Produced via immunoSEQ multiplex PCR; TCRdb's table is partial and in-frame only. Among 250,000 to 300,000 clones, roughly 87% were seen once, and the ten largest hold approximately 1%. The origin of this receptor is a woman aged 25 to 39 who had recovered from COVID-19. The sequenced sample consisted of PBMCs or T cells enriched from blood (not recorded which). V is TRBV5-1 and J is TRBJ2-1; weak D call: TRBD1 (5 bases). CDR3 protein: CASSLLQAYNEQFF. In DNA form, the CDR3 reads TGCGCCAGCAGCTTGCTACAGGCATACAATGAGCAGTTCTTC.